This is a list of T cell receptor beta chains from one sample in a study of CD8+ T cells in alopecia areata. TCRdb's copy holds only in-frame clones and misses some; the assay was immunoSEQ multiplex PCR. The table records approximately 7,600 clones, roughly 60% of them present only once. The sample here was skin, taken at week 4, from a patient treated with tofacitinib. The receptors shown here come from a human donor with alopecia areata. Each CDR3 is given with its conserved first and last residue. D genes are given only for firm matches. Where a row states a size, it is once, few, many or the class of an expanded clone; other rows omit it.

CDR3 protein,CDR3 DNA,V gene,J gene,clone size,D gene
CASSLPDRVKETQYF,TGTGCCAGCAGCCTGCCGGACAGGGTTAAAGAGACCCAGTACTTC,TRBV5-4,TRBJ2-5,-,TRBD1
CASSLVQGMAYGYTF,TGCGCCAGCAGCTTGGTTCAGGGGATGGCCTATGGCTACACCTTC,TRBV5-1,TRBJ1-2,-,-
CASSSSQGVRNGYTF,TGTGCCAGCAGTTCGTCCCAGGGTGTTAGAAATGGCTACACCTTC,TRBV6-5,TRBJ1-2,-,-
CASSVTESAQYF,TGTGCCAGCAGTGTGACCGAGTCGGCGCAGTATTTT,TRBV2,TRBJ2-3,medium-sized,-
CASSHRDGSYEQYF,TGTGCCAGCAGTCACCGGGACGGCTCCTACGAGCAGTACTTC,TRBV6-6,TRBJ2-7,-,-
CASSADRRHNQPQHF,TGTGCCAGCAGTGCGGACAGGAGACACAATCAGCCCCAGCATTTT,TRBV6-9,TRBJ1-5,-,TRBD1
CASTLWGQGATRTDTQYF,TGTGCCAGCACCCTATGGGGACAGGGGGCGACTAGGACAGATACGCAGTATTTT,TRBV27,TRBJ2-3,-,TRBD1
CASRERLAGDVQETQYF,TGTGCCAGCAGAGAAAGACTAGCGGGGGATGTTCAAGAGACCCAGTACTTC,TRBV5-4,TRBJ2-5,-,TRBD2
CASSQDAVGLAGASMWNEQFF,TGCGCCAGCAGCCAAGATGCAGTCGGTCTAGCGGGGGCCTCCATGTGGAATGAGCAGTTCTTC,TRBV4-1,TRBJ2-1,-,TRBD2
CASSQVSSVGELFF,TGCGCCAGCAGCCAAGTTTCGAGTGTCGGGGAGCTGTTTTTT,TRBV4-3,TRBJ2-2,-,-
CASSLHGGVNTEAFF,TGTGCCAGCAGCTTACATGGGGGAGTGAACACTGAAGCTTTCTTT,TRBV7-2,TRBJ1-1,few,-
CASSEHLVRGGNTIYF,TGTGCCAGCAGTGAACACCTGGTGAGGGGTGGAAACACCATATATTTT,TRBV6-1,TRBJ1-3,-,-
CASSEFSAPGTTYEQYF,TGTGCCAGCAGTGAATTTTCGGCTCCCGGGACAACGTACGAGCAGTACTTC,TRBV2,TRBJ2-7,-,-
CASSLKAGTGRYTF,TGTGCCAGCAGTTTGAAAGCAGGCACAGGTCGCTACACCTTC,TRBV28,TRBJ1-2,-,-
CASSRAGTAFNEQFF,TGTGCCAGCAGCCGAGCCGGGACAGCCTTCAATGAGCAGTTCTTC,TRBV11-3,TRBJ2-1,-,TRBD1
CAIRPDRSQETQYF,TGTGCTATCAGACCAGACAGAAGTCAAGAGACCCAGTACTTC,TRBV2,TRBJ2-5,-,-
CASSPETGLAGLNEQFF,TGTGCCAGCAGCCCCGAAACGGGACTAGCGGGACTCAATGAGCAGTTCTTC,TRBV5-4,TRBJ2-1,-,TRBD2
CASSRRGQDEKLFF,TGTGCCAGCTCACGCAGGGGCCAAGATGAAAAACTGTTTTTT,TRBV18,TRBJ1-4,-,-
CASSQDRGREQYF,TGCGCCAGCAGCCAAGACCGGGGGCGCGAGCAGTACTTC,TRBV4-3,TRBJ2-7,few,-
CASSPTGVHSNSPLHF,TGCGCCAGCAGCCCGACAGGGGTCCATTCTAATTCACCCCTCCACTTT,TRBV5-1,TRBJ1-6,-,TRBD1
CASSESGQDYGYTF,TGTGCCAGCAGTGAATCCGGGCAGGACTATGGCTACACCTTC,TRBV25-1,TRBJ1-2,-,-
CASSQGTSGRSGTQYF,TGCGCCAGCAGCCAAGGGACTAGCGGGAGGTCAGGCACGCAGTATTTT,TRBV4-1,TRBJ2-3,-,TRBD2
CASSQGDSTNYGYTF,TGTGCCAGCAGCCAAGGGGACAGTACTAACTATGGCTACACCTTC,TRBV14,TRBJ1-2,few,TRBD1
CASSPRRGGVSTDTQYF,TGTGCCAGCAGCCCCCGTCGGGGGGGAGTTAGCACAGATACGCAGTATTTT,TRBV28,TRBJ2-3,-,TRBD2
CASSSGWGQGSDTQYF,TGTGCCAGCAGCTCTGGATGGGGACAGGGGTCAGATACGCAGTATTTT,TRBV7-8,TRBJ2-3,-,TRBD1
CASSQGTGTYEQYF,TGTGCCAGCAGCCAAGGGACAGGGACCTACGAGCAGTACTTC,TRBV7-6,TRBJ2-7,-,TRBD1
CSVEVTQGGYEQYF,TGCAGCGTTGAAGTCACACAGGGCGGCTACGAGCAGTACTTC,TRBV29-1,TRBJ2-7,-,-
CASSPAGTSVSTDTQYF,TGTGCCAGCAGCCCGGCCGGGACTAGCGTGAGCACAGATACGCAGTATTTT,TRBV5-6,TRBJ2-3,-,TRBD2
CASSRDGPVYEQYF,TGTGCCAGCAGTAGGGATGGTCCGGTGTACGAGCAGTACTTC,TRBV28,TRBJ2-7,-,-
CTSSPKGTADQPQHF,TGTACCAGCAGCCCTAAAGGGACCGCCGATCAGCCCCAGCATTTT,TRBV7-9,TRBJ1-5,-,-
CASRAGVGSAGELFF,TGTGCCAGCAGAGCGGGAGTTGGAAGCGCCGGGGAGCTGTTTTTT,TRBV25-1,TRBJ2-2,-,TRBD2
CASSLAGLVSEKAFF,TGTGCCAGCAGCTTAGCCGGTTTGGTTAGTGAGAAAGCTTTCTTT,TRBV7-9,TRBJ1-1,-,-
CASSQAGANVLTF,TGCGCCAGCAGCCAAGCTGGGGCCAACGTCCTGACTTTC,TRBV4-3,TRBJ2-6,-,-
CASSQVNTNGYTF,TGTGCCAGCAGCCAAGTGAACACTAATGGCTACACCTTC,TRBV4-2,TRBJ1-2,-,-